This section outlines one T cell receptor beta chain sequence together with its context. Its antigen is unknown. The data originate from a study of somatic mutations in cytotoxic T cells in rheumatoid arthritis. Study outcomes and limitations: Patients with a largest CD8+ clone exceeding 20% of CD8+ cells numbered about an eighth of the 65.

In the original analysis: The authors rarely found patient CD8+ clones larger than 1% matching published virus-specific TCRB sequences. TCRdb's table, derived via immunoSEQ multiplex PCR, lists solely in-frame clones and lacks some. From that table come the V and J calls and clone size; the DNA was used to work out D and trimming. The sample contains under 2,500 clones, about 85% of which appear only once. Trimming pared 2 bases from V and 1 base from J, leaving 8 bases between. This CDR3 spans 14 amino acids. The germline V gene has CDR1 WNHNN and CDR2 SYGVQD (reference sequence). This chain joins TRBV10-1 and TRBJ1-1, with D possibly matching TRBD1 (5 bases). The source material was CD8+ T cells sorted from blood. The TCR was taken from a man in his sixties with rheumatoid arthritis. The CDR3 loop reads CASSERRGNTEAFF. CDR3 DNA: TGCGCCAGCAGTGAGAGGAGGGGGAACACTGAAGCTTTCTTT.